These 17 T cell receptor beta chains were sequenced from one sample in a study of Ad26.COV2.S vaccination and SARS-CoV-2 variants. Clones were read by immunoSEQ multiplex PCR, and TCRdb kept only the in-frame ones, dropping some. The data show a few hundred thousand clones, around 87% seen once. Treatment indicated: approximately 18 received Ad26.COV2.S at low or high dose, single or two shots; about 5 received placebo; per-sample allocation not given. Each sample was drawn 63 days after the first injection (of vaccine or placebo). Source: peripheral blood, taken in a trial of Ad26.COV2.S vaccine versus placebo. These receptors were obtained from a person aged 18-60 years who received the Ad26.COV2.S COVID-19 vaccine or a placebo.

V and J are TRBV2 and TRBJ2-3; a possible D gene is TRBD1 (6 bases). CDR3 length: 13 amino acids. Germline assignment: CDR1 SNHLY and CDR2 FYNNEI. V was pared by 8 bases and J by 1 base, with 10 bases between. CDR3 in DNA: TGTGCCAGCGGGACAATGGGCACAGATACGCAGTATTTT. It is translated as CASGTMGTDTQYF.

The gene calls are TRBV15 and TRBJ1-3; D might be TRBD1 (5 bases). The CDR3 totals 16 residues. V was trimmed by 0 bases and J by 1 base, leaving 10 bases between them. Germline V gives CDR1 LNHNV, CDR2 YYDKDF (reference sequence). In DNA, the CDR3 is TGTGCCACCAGCAGAGACAAGGGACTGTCTGGAAACACCATATATTTT. As protein: CATSRDKGLSGNTIYF. The whole variable domain, remainder taken from reference TRBV15 and TRBJ1-3, is DAMVIQNPRYQVTQFGKPVTLSCSQTLNHNVMYWYQQKSSQAPKLLFHYYDKDFNNEADTPDNFQSRRPNTSFCFLDIRSPGLGDTAMYLCATSRDKGLSGNTIYFGEGSWLTVV.

This clone was seen just once. The chain carries TRBV7-3 and TRBJ2-3, with 12 bases fitting TRBD2. This CDR3 contains 16 residues. Germline V gives CDR1 SGHTA, CDR2 FQGTGA. V gave up 5 bases and J gave up 4 bases; unmatched junction bases: 7. CDR3 amino acids: CASSPGLAGYPDTQYF. Here the CDR3 DNA reads TGTGCCAGCAGCCCCGGACTAGCGGGGTACCCAGATACGCAGTATTTT.

This chain joins TRBV5-4 and TRBJ2-5; weak D call: TRBD1 (5 bases). CDR1 is SGHNT, CDR2 YYREEE, per germline (reference sequence). The length of the CDR3 is 16 residues. Trimming removed 3 bases at V and 4 bases at J, with 19 bases between. CDR3 DNA sequence: TGTGCCAGCAGCTCTGAAACCAGGGATCTGGGAGAGACCCAGTACTTC. Encoded protein: CASSSETRDLGETQYF.

This sequence joins TRBV5-4 and TRBJ1-1, with D perhaps TRBD1 (5 bases). Per germline, CDR1 SGHNT and CDR2 YYREEE (reference sequence). Trimming removed 4 bases at V and 11 bases at J, with 18 bases between. The CDR3 spans 13 residues. The CDR3 sequence: CASSPMGGGMAFF. The DNA for the CDR3 is TGTGCCAGCAGCCCAATGGGCGGGGGTATGGCTTTCTTT.

The chain couples TRBV7-6 to TRBJ1-1; 7 bases are shared with TRBD1. Per the germline V gene, CDR1 is SGHVS and CDR2 is FNYEAQ. V lost 5 bases to trimming and J lost 0 bases; unmatched junction nucleotides: 6. CDR3 length equals 15 residues. This CDR3 reads CASSPRQGVNTEAFF. The CDR3 nucleotides are TGTGCCAGCAGCCCTCGACAGGGAGTGAACACTGAAGCTTTCTTT.

V usage is TRBV6-6 and J usage is TRBJ1-5, with 10 positions matching TRBD1. Germline values: CDR1 MNHNY, CDR2 SVGAGI (reference sequence). The length of the CDR3 is 16 residues. Trimming removed 2 bases from V and 7 bases from J; junction bases left unmatched: 8. CDR3 bases: TGTGCCAGCAGTTACGCGGACAGGGGGGCGAGGCAGCCCCAGCATTTT. This sequence encodes CASSYADRGARQPQHF.

V is TRBV4-3 and J is TRBJ1-4, with D tentatively TRBD1 (5 bases). Germline values: CDR1 LGHNA, CDR2 YSLEER. The V gene lost 0 bases and the J gene lost 6 bases, with 14 bases spanning the gap. The length of the CDR3 is 16 residues. The CDR3 bases are TGCGCCAGCAGCCAAGATTTGGGGGAGCGGCATGAAAAACTGTTTTTT. Translating it yields CASSQDLGERHEKLFF.

V usage is TRBV4-1 and J usage is TRBJ1-6; 8 positions match TRBD1. The CDR3 has 14 residues. Per germline, CDR1 MGHRA and CDR2 YSYEKL. The J segment lost 4 bases and the V segment lost 5 bases, leaving 1 base of the junction unmatched. The CDR3 nucleotides read TGCGCCAGCAGCGGGACAGGTTATAATTCACCCCTCCACTTT. Its translation is CASSGTGYNSPLHF.

This chain joins TRBV6-5 and TRBJ1-1; D gene ambiguous. The CDR3 extends over 13 amino acids. CDR1 and CDR2 from the germline V gene are MNHEY and SVGAGI. Deletions cut 6 bases from V and 1 base from J, with 9 bases between. In DNA form, the CDR3 reads TGTGCCAGCAGGCAGGAGAAGAACACTGAAGCTTTCTTT. Protein sequence: CASRQEKNTEAFF.

The chain couples TRBV5-1 to TRBJ2-3; maybe TRBD2 (5 bases). This CDR3 has 14 residues. Looked up from germline, CDR1 is SGHRS and CDR2 is YFSETQ. The V and J ends lost 4 bases and 4 bases respectively, with 13 bases between them. The chain's CDR3 is CASSKTTAPDTQYF. In DNA form, the CDR3 reads TGCGCCAGCAGCAAGACTACCGCCCCAGATACGCAGTATTTT. The full variable domain, completed using reference TRBV5-1 and TRBJ2-3, is KAGVTQTPRYLIKTRGQQVTLSCSPISGHRSVSWYQQTPGQGLQFLFEYFSETQRNKGNFPGRFSGRQFSNSRSEMNVSTLELGDSALYLCASSKTTAPDTQYFGPGTRLTVL.

The V and J genes are TRBV3-1 (or the pseudogene TRBV3-2) and TRBJ2-5; D gene unclear. CDR3 size: 11 residues. V was cut by 2 bases and J by 6 bases, with 4 bases left in between. Looked up from germline, CDR1 is LGHDT and CDR2 is YNNKEL (reference sequence). DNA for the CDR3: TGTGCCAGCAGCCAAATAAAGACCCAGTACTTC. Amino acids: CASSQIKTQYF.

This chain joins TRBV24-1 and TRBJ1-2; D remains ambiguous. CDR3 length equals 12 residues. Germline values: CDR1 KGHDR, CDR2 SFDVKD. Trimming left V 9 bases short and J 7 bases short, with 14 bases between. The CDR3 protein is CATPLMGFGYTF. The CDR3 nucleotides are TGTGCCACCCCCTTGATGGGTTTTGGCTACACCTTC.

This clone was counted a few times. This chain joins TRBV7-3 and TRBJ1-2; D is uncertain. Trimming pared 2 bases from V and 2 bases from J, leaving 6 bases between. CDR1 is SGHTA, CDR2 FQGTGA, per germline. The CDR3 consists of 13 residues. Written as DNA, the CDR3 is TGTGCCAGCAGCTTAGGTGGAAACTATGGCTACACCTTC. Protein: CASSLGGNYGYTF. The variable domain in full, with the rest retrieved from reference TRBV7-3 and TRBJ1-2, is GAGVSQTPSNKVTEKGKYVELRCDPISGHTALYWYRQSLGQGPEFLIYFQGTGAADDSGLPNDRFFAVRPEGSVSTLKIQRTERGDSAVYLCASSLGGNYGYTFGSGTRLTVV.

CDR3 coding DNA: TGTGCCAGCACCCGGTCAAAAGGGAATTCACCCCTCCACTTT. Translation gives CASTRSKGNSPLHF. The genes are TRBV6-5 and TRBJ1-6; D unclear. The CDR3 spans 14 residues. Germline-derived CDR1 and CDR2 are MNHEY and SVGAGI. V shed 7 bases and J shed 7 bases, with 14 bases lying between them.

The chain joins TRBV19 to TRBJ1-3; a weak D match, TRBD1 (5 bases). Per germline, CDR1 LNHDA and CDR2 SQIVND (reference sequence). The V end lost 7 bases, the J end lost 4 bases, and 20 bases lay between the germline ends. This CDR3 has 16 residues. The CDR3 loop reads CASTSDRLGAGNTIYF. DNA for the CDR3: TGTGCCAGTACCTCCGACAGACTCGGCGCAGGAAACACCATATATTTT. Complete variable domain (other parts from reference TRBV19 and TRBJ1-3): DGGITQSPKYLFRKEGQNVTLSCEQNLNHDAMYWYRQDPGQGLRLIYYSQIVNDFQKGDIAEGYSVSREKKESFPLTVTSAQKNPTAFYLCASTSDRLGAGNTIYFGEGSWLTVV.

As regards this clone: In the same sample, other DNA sequences code for this CDR3. The chain is built from TRBV30 and TRBJ2-7; 7 bases line up with TRBD1. With 3 bases clipped from V and 3 bases from J, the junction kept 2 bases outside the gene matches. The CDR3 contains 12 residues. The germline V gene has CDR1 GTSNPN and CDR2 SVGIG (reference sequence). CDR3 residues: CAWRGDSYEQYF. CDR3 bases: TGTGCCTGGAGAGGGGACAGCTACGAGCAGTACTTC.